The source of this T cell receptor beta chain is a study of cytomegalovirus exposure and HLA in healthy donors (dated by TCRdb to the late 2010s). In terms of the full investigation: In an earlier analysis of under 600 of the donors, around 300 Gb of sequence data and 95 million to 130 million unique TCR beta sequences from 150 million to 200 million T cells were reported. Every repertoire in the discovery cohort had been generated on one and the same sequencing platform. Genome-wide SNP genotypes for about 60% of the roughly 670 donors were used in a later genetic analysis, which treated that subset as a discovery cohort. A later analysis re-analyzed previously published TCR beta repertoires from 550 to 700 donors and added high-resolution HLA genotyping to study TCR occurrence patterns. Donor age, sex, ethnicity and CMV serostatus were collected together with the repertoire data. Along with the 666-subject first cohort, a separate validation cohort of over a hundred different subjects was used. Typing coverage varied by locus: roughly 620-640 donors for A, B, C, DRB1 and DQB1; under 550 for DQA1; 600 to 610 for DPA1; about 450 for DPB1. The aim of the study was to test whether cataloging public T cell receptors could identify signatures of past pathogen exposure. Both class I and class II loci were covered by HLA typing, at four-digit resolution. An early release covering some 640 HLA-typed donors comprised about 290 gigabases of sequencing data and around 85 million unique TCR sequences. High-throughput TCR immunosequencing, statistical association of individual TCRs with disease status, and machine learning were combined to predict cytomegalovirus infection status. Among the roughly 400 genotyped donors, approximately 81% belonged to the genetic ancestry cluster associated with self-reported Caucasian donors. Because of strong linkage in the cohort, five DR-DQ haplotypes were treated as single units for association and clustering. Rather than using new phenotypic data, the later analysis identified candidate immune exposures from TCR beta sequences and from how often those sequences occurred across donors. In an earlier analysis of several hundred of the donors, high-throughput TCR beta sequencing was used to judge whether each TCR beta V gene segment behaved as functional or pseudogenic. Across 398 genotyped donors of the cohort, an average of roughly 250,000 unique TCR beta nucleotide sequences per donor were sequenced, and approximately 19% of those sequences were non-productive. The T cell repertoires of 666 subjects were profiled by immunosequencing and related to cytomegalovirus serostatus.

The library was made by the immunoSEQ multiplex PCR assay. For the multiplex PCR, a mixture combining 60 forward primers for TCR Vbeta segments and 13 reverse primers for TCR Jbeta segments was used. Amplification of the CDR3 region of rearranged TCR beta genes was performed with a multiplex PCR assay on genomic DNA. Amplified TCR beta libraries were sequenced as 87-base-pair reads on the Illumina HiSeq System. In the authors' own workflow: In a later analysis, around 80 million unique TCR beta chains were counted across the approximately 670 repertoires, and roughly 11 million of these chains were shared by at least two donors. To remove PCR and sequencing errors, raw reads were error-corrected and collapsed into unique sequences using a nearest-neighbor algorithm that merged closely related sequences. CDR3 sequences were aligned to IMGT reference sequences to assign V, D and J gene segments. For a sequence to be retained, a match of at least six nucleotides to both a V gene segment and a J gene segment was required. A rearrangement counted as productive if the CDR3 had no stop codons and remained in frame with V and J, and every other rearrangement counted as non-productive. Following IMGT convention, CDR3 was defined as the stretch from the second conserved V-encoded cysteine to the conserved J-encoded phenylalanine. In an earlier analysis of 550 to 650 of the donors, sequences lacking an unambiguous match to a single V gene segment were excluded. An earlier analysis of fewer than 750 of the donors called V segments functional above 56.7% productive rearrangements and segregating when the between-donor standard deviation exceeded 5%. A statistical classification framework was built to diagnose cytomegalovirus status from the catalog of TCR beta chain sequences. A later analysis assigned V and J genes by comparing TCR nucleotide sequences with IMGT/GENE-DB human TR gene sequences. The TCRdist pipeline was used in a later analysis to assign CDR3 sequences and most-parsimonious VDJ recombination scenarios. In a later analysis, each TCR beta chain was defined by its CDR3 amino acid sequence together with its V-gene family, and reads without a unique V-gene family were excluded. In a later analysis, 450 to 600 highly shared, low-generation-probability nucleotide sequences were removed to address suspected cross-contamination and a sequencing artifact. In a later analysis, a clonal expansion index was calculated for each public chain from normalized within-repertoire ranks of inferred template counts. A later analysis computed generation probabilities with a VDJ recombination model fitted to out-of-frame rearrangements, and checked the results against IGoR. A later analysis scored TCR-TCR, TCR-HLA and TCR-CMV co-occurrence with hypergeometric tests, applying a repertoire-size bias correction to TCR pairs. To estimate false discovery rates, a later analysis permuted the HLA or CMV assignments 20 times. In a later analysis, co-occurring TCRs were grouped using DBSCAN, and TCRdist sequence similarity was added for clustering within HLA-allele-positive subsets. Co-occurrence clustering excluded repertoires with fewer than 30,000 or more than 120,000 public chains, plus five with anomalous nucleotide sharing. In its TCRdb copy, this immuneACCESS table keeps in-frame sequences only and misses some clones. Where compared with another copy, unresolved V genes explain less than half of these, and the others have no known cause. The V and J calls and clone size were taken over from that table, and D and trimming were inferred from the DNA. The sample table lists 100,000 to 150,000 clones, under 85% of them with a count of one. Jointly, the top ten make up around 13% of the sample.

Trimming accounts for 4 bases at V and 6 bases at J, while the number of junction bases matched to no gene is 9. From its cysteine to its phenylalanine, the CDR3 spans 15 amino acids. Just CDR3 DNA is preserved here, 45 bases in frame from base 1. In the germline V gene, CDR1 corresponds to SGHVS and CDR2 to FNYEAQ. The cohort was made up of under 800 healthy bone marrow donors. Cohort members were all nominally healthy when sampled, although unrecorded immune exposures were likely present. The donor tested CMV seropositive and was one of the 289 seropositive cohort members. Each donor provided a peripheral blood sample, and peripheral blood mononuclear cells were used for TCR beta sequencing. Genomic DNA was extracted from the blood cell samples with the Qiagen DNeasy Blood Extraction Kit. The study at large found these results: The classifier was reported to diagnose cytomegalovirus status with high specificity and sensitivity in both the original cohort and the validation cohort. In a later analysis, 15,000 to 20,000 TCR beta sequences were associated with specific HLA alleles at a false discovery rate of 0.05. Linkage disequilibrium might explain the correlated functional status among segregating V segments, but an unknown experimental factor could not be ruled out. In a later analysis, HLA-associated TCR beta chains showed more clonal expansion and lower generation probabilities than non-associated chains that were equally common. Roughly uniform sequencing depth across donors was assumed in presence/absence analyses, although this assumption may not hold. A later analysis reported that several top co-occurrence clusters appeared linked to parvovirus B19, influenza, CMV and Epstein-Barr virus. A later analysis found that most CMV-associated TCR beta chains appeared HLA-restricted, with HLA associations seemingly driven largely by CMV exposure. In this cohort, only TCR beta chains were sequenced, and detectable features were limited by the absence of alpha or paired-chain data. Because HLA typing was missing for some donors at each locus, association tests included only the typed subset. Some IMGT-functional V segments, including TRBV6-2 and TRBV6-3, could not be distinguished by the 87-base-pair reads and were therefore excluded. When HLA alleles, especially DR and DQ, strongly co-occurred, TCR associations were difficult to assign to individual alleles. A later analysis found that TCR association rates varied across HLA loci, with DRB1 alleles showing the most associated TCRs and HLA-C alleles the fewest. In an earlier analysis of more than 500 of the donors, most TCR beta V segments appeared in productive rearrangements about 90% or about 30% of the time, broadly matching IMGT annotations. A further reported finding was that TCR beta sequences accurately predicted the HLA-A and HLA-B alleles for most subjects in the first cohort. According to a later genetic analysis, donors in an Asian-associated ancestry cluster had fewer N-insertions in productive TCRs than the roughly 670-donor mean. Across donors, most TCR sequences were observed very rarely, whereas some public TCRs were present in many individuals. The study listed 150 to 200 TCR beta chains as associated with cytomegalovirus. A cluster of highly shared sequence variants was judged likely to be a technical artifact of the sequencing pipeline. CMV serostatus was the only immune exposure information available for the cohort. Because counts were too low, roughly 18 rarely observed V segments, including chromosome 9 orphons, were left out of the earlier analysis of 587 of the donors. The authors suggested that the approach could potentially be generalized to other disease states and immunological phenotypes. In a later genetic analysis, a missense DCLRE1C variant was associated with V-gene and J-gene trimming of TCR beta chains, and the association was replicated in an independent cohort. In vitro tests confirmed that a few of the cytomegalovirus-associated TCR beta chains recognize cytomegalovirus antigens.

As regards this clone: No cognate antigen has been identified for it. The input lacks base qualities; no much larger clone sits a single base away.

This sequence uses TRBV7-6 and TRBJ2-1, with 7 junctional bases fitting TRBD2. What was sequenced was PBMCs. The TCR was taken from a middle-aged woman in good health and CMV-seropositive. The CDR3 sequence is CASSSISGQGNEQFF. The DNA reads as follows: TGTGCCAGCAGCTCTATTAGCGGGCAGGGCAATGAGCAGTTCTTC.